The next 20 T cell receptor beta chains were all read from a single sample in a study of T cell repertoires in cytomegalovirus infection. Via MiXCR, TCRdb re-called the reads, giving one row per CDR3 protein. The data hold 680,000 or so distinct CDR3 sequences, with 35% to 45% observed a single time. Sequenced sample: PBMCs. These TCRs come from a human donor in good health (CMV status not recorded). Some clones in this sample may be carry-over from other donors' samples.

The chain has TRBV5-6 and TRBJ2-5, with 10 bases lining up with TRBD1. The ends lost 4 bases at V and 4 bases at J; junction bases unmatched: 4. Germline V lookup: CDR1 SGHDT, CDR2 YYEEEE. The CDR3 has 14 residues. DNA of the CDR3: TGTGCCAGCAGCGTAAGGGACAGGGGAGAGACCCAGTACTTC. Translation: CASSVRDRGETQYF.

To note about this clonotype: At one boundary the junction diverges from the germline segment, which might be a read error. V gene TRBV7-9 combines with J gene TRBJ2-1; TRBD1 aligns across 10 bases. Germline V CDR1 and CDR2: SEHNR, FQNEAQ (reference sequence). CDR3 length: 15 residues. The CDR3 spells CASSRSGQGYNERFF. The CDR3 DNA is TGTGCCAGCAGCCGATCGGGACAGGGGTACAATGAGCGGTTCTTC.

The V and J genes are TRBV7-8 and TRBJ2-5; the D is unclear. The germline V gene has CDR1 SGHVS and CDR2 FQNEAQ. The CDR3 is 17 residues long. V lost 5 bases and J lost 2, with 21 bases in between. The CDR3 coding sequence is TGTGCCAGCAGCCCAAAACCAAGGGCAGTAAGGCAAGAGACCCAGTACTTC. Protein sequence: CASSPKPRAVRQETQYF.

The CDR3: CASSQDEGTYEQYF. CDR3 sequence (DNA): TGCGCCAGCAGCCAAGATGAGGGGACCTACGAGCAGTACTTC. The V gene is TRBV4-3, the J gene TRBJ2-7, with D perhaps given as TRBD1 or TRBD2 (5 bases each). V was pared by 0 bases and J by 2 bases, with 8 bases between. The CDR3 spans 14 residues. CDR1 and CDR2 from the germline V gene are LGHNA and YSLEER.

The chain employs TRBV6-5 and TRBJ1-2, with D tentatively TRBD1 (6 bases). With 6 bases removed from V and 6 bases from J, the gap between germline ends came to 17 bases. Germline CDR1 reads MNHEY; CDR2 reads SVGAGI. This CDR3 is 14 amino acids long. The CDR3 nucleotides read TGTGCCAGCAGCGCAAGGGGGGACGGCGATGGCTACACCTTC. This codes for CASSARGDGDGYTF.

J is TRBJ1-5 and V is TRBV6-1, with TRBD1 matching 12 bases. J was trimmed by 3 bases and V by 4 bases; bases with no gene match: 7. Germline V gene sequence: CDR1 MNHNS, CDR2 SASEGT. This CDR3 is built from 17 residues. The CDR3: CASSAPGTGGSNQPQHF. CDR3 DNA sequence: TGTGCCAGCAGTGCCCCCGGGACAGGGGGCTCCAATCAGCCCCAGCATTTT.

The V and J genes are TRBV2 and TRBJ2-3; 7 bases match TRBD1. V lost 5 bases, J lost 2 bases, and 4 bases stayed unmatched. There are 14 residues in the CDR3. The germline V gene encodes CDR1 SNHLY and CDR2 FYNNEI. In DNA form, the CDR3 reads TGTGCCAGCAGTACGGGACAGTACACAGATACGCAGTATTTT. Its protein is CASSTGQYTDTQYF.

The V and J genes are TRBV12-3 or TRBV12-4 and TRBJ2-7, with D maybe TRBD2 (6 bases). The CDR3 covers 15 residues. V was shortened by 3 bases and J by 4 bases, with 16 bases between the two germline ends. The chain's CDR3 is CASSLGGGIRYEQYF. CDR3 DNA: TGTGCCAGCAGTTTGGGAGGTGGAATTCGGTACGAGCAGTACTTC.

This clonotype showed up just a few times. The chain has TRBV7-6 and TRBJ2-1, with a possible D match to TRBD2 (6 bases). CDR3 length equals 16 residues. The V and J ends lost 4 bases and 4 bases respectively, with 17 bases between them. Germline values: CDR1 SGHVS, CDR2 FNYEAQ. In DNA form, the CDR3 reads TGTGCCAGCAGCTCCCCTAGCGTTACGAGATACAATGAGCAGTTCTTC. It encodes CASSSPSVTRYNEQFF.

This clonotype showed up just a few times. The chain carries TRBV7-2 and TRBJ1-2; D remains ambiguous. The CDR3 covers 12 residues. Per germline, CDR1 SGHTA and CDR2 FQGNSA. Deletions cut 11 bases from V and 7 bases from J, with 17 bases between. This CDR3 is CAALSGVSGYTF. DNA for the CDR3: TGTGCCGCTCTCAGCGGGGTCTCTGGCTACACCTTC.

This clonotype has a count of ten or more. V gene TRBV5-5 combines with J gene TRBJ2-2; D may be TRBD1 (7 bases). Trimming removed 1 base from V and 3 bases from J, with 19 bases in between. The length of the CDR3 is 18 residues. Germline CDR1 and CDR2: SGHKS and YYEKEE (reference sequence). In DNA, the CDR3 is TGTGCCAGCAGCTTGAGTACGGGGGACAGAGACTACACCGGGGAGCTGTTTTTT. Translation: CASSLSTGDRDYTGELFF.

Written as DNA, the CDR3 is TGCGCCAGCAGCTTAGGGCGACAGGGTGACGGCGAGCAGTACTTC. This translates into CASSLGRQGDGEQYF. The chain uses TRBV5-1 and TRBJ2-7, with 7 bases matching TRBD1. The V gene's germline CDR1 is SGHRS and CDR2 YFSETQ. Trimming took 2 bases from V and 6 from J; bases not matched to a gene: 11. The CDR3 is 15 amino acids.

The chain recombines TRBV6-1 with TRBJ1-5; tentatively, D is TRBD1 (5 bases). The CDR3 sequence is 17 residues long. Germline V gene data show CDR1 as MNHNS and CDR2 as SASEGT. The V end lost 6 bases, the J end lost 3 bases, and 21 bases lay between the germline ends. The CDR3 protein is CASRRMGLEMVNQPQHF. CDR3 bases: TGTGCCAGCAGGCGGATGGGACTGGAGATGGTCAATCAGCCCCAGCATTTT.

This clonotype has a handful of counts. V is TRBV15 and J is TRBJ2-7; maybe TRBD1 (5 bases). The CDR3 contains 14 residues. The V and J ends lost 1 base and 3 bases respectively, with 10 bases between them. Germline CDR1 is LNHNV and CDR2 is YYDKDF (reference sequence). CDR3 nucleotide sequence: TGTGCCACCAGCAGAGGATCCAGGGACTACGAGCAGTACTTC. Amino acid sequence: CATSRGSRDYEQYF.

Only a few counts were recorded for this clonotype. V is TRBV19 and J is TRBJ1-5; D perhaps matches TRBD1 (5 bases). V lost 10 bases, J lost 0 bases, and 19 bases lay in between. This CDR3 comprises 16 residues. The V gene's germline CDR1 is LNHDA and CDR2 SQIVND (reference sequence). The CDR3 region has the DNA TGTGCCACCAGAACGGCAGGGTTAGATAGCAATCAGCCCCAGCATTTT. Encoded protein: CATRTAGLDSNQPQHF.

This clonotype was seen a handful of times. The rearrangement links TRBV6-1 to TRBJ1-3; no reliable D call. The CDR3 is made up of 15 amino acids. The V gene's germline CDR1 is MNHNS and CDR2 SASEGT. V lost 6 bases to trimming and J lost 0 bases, with 12 bases between them. CDR3 bases: TGTGCCAGCAGAGGACGGGAAAACTCTGGAAACACCATATATTTT. Protein: CASRGRENSGNTIYF.

The sample holds many counts of this clonotype. The rearrangement links TRBV7-2 to TRBJ1-4; D call uncertain. Germline CDR1 reads SGHTA; CDR2 reads FQGNSA. CDR3 length equals 13 residues. V lost 3 bases and J 2 bases, leaving 4 bases between the germline ends. In nucleotides, the CDR3 is TGTGCCAGCAGCTTGGTTACTAATGAAAAACTGTTTTTT. This encodes CASSLVTNEKLFF.

This clonotype was seen a few times. The chain is built from TRBV11-2 and TRBJ2-3, with 10 positions matching TRBD2. The CDR3 runs 17 residues. Germline V CDR1 and CDR2: SGHAT, FQNNGV. V trimming: 5 bases; J trimming: 5 bases; junction bases outside the gene matches: 13. CDR3 sequence: CASSLSHSGGALDTQYF. As DNA, the CDR3 is TGTGCCAGCAGCCTAAGTCACAGCGGGGGGGCCTTAGATACGCAGTATTTT. The full variable domain, in which reference TRBV11-2 and TRBJ2-3 provide the parts outside the CDR3, is EAGVAQSPRYKIIEKRQSVAFWCNPISGHATLYWYQQILGQGPKLLIQFQNNGVVDDSQLPKDRFSAERLKGVDSTLKIQPAKLEDSAVYLCASSLSHSGGALDTQYFGPGTRLTVL.

This clonotype has a handful of counts. In DNA, the CDR3 is TGTGCCAGCAGTTTGAACAACAGGGGAACCTACGAGCAGTACTTC. Its translation: CASSLNNRGTYEQYF. The chain uses TRBV27 and TRBJ2-7, with 7 bases lining up with TRBD1. Germline V gene lookup returns CDR1 MNHEY and CDR2 SMNVEV (reference sequence). CDR3 size: 15 residues. The junction had 7 bases not matched to a gene; V was cut back by 3 bases and J by 2 bases.

In this sample, this clonotype turned up many times. This chain connects TRBV7-8 to TRBJ1-3, with TRBD1 identical over 8 bases. With 4 bases clipped from V and 2 bases from J, the junction kept 1 base outside the gene matches. This CDR3 contains 14 residues. Germline V gene lookup returns CDR1 SGHVS and CDR2 FQNEAQ. The CDR3 bases are TGTGCCAGCAGCTCGGACAGGGCTGGAAACACCATATATTTT. Protein: CASSSDRAGNTIYF.